This T cell receptor (beta chain) was documented in a study of response to subunit inactivated influenza vaccine (dated by TCRdb to between 2018 and 2020). Regarding the study in general: To follow how T cells responded to a trivalent subunit inactivated influenza vaccine, the researchers relied on deep quantitative profiling of the T cell receptor repertoire. The study at large found these results: The authors suggested that each seasonal influenza vaccination may recruit only a limited number of new T cells.

There are a few counts of this clonotype. Its target antigen remains unknown. Qualities for individual bases were not recorded, and no much larger clone is one base off. Library generation was performed with RT-PCR. The sequencing machine was an Illumina HiSeq 2500. TCRdb handled the public reads itself, with Q25 trimming in fastp and clone calling in MiXCR, and kept productive beta chains. Identical CDR3 protein sequences are pooled into one entry, listed with their most common genes and DNA. This sample holds more than 600,000 distinct CDR3 sequences; around 18% were observed only once. The ten largest clones add up to about 11% of the sample. The CDR3 spans 13 residues, from the cysteine through the phenylalanine. Of the read, only the CDR3 DNA is kept; its 39 bases are in frame from base 1. CDR1 and CDR2 are read off the germline V gene (reference sequence) as LGHDT and YNNKEL. The trim is 1 base for V and 5 bases for J, with a gap of 6 bases between the germline ends.

Sample: PBMCs from blood, taken more than 4 days after vaccination. Rearrangement joined TRBV3-1 to TRBJ2-1, with the D gene too uncertain to name. The clonotype comes from a man aged 50 or older who received an inactivated influenza vaccine. Donor details come from another sample of the same person, matched by shared clones. The DNA is as follows: TGTGCCAGCAGCCAAGTTTCGGACAATGAGCAGTTCTTC. The resulting protein is CASSQVSDNEQFF.